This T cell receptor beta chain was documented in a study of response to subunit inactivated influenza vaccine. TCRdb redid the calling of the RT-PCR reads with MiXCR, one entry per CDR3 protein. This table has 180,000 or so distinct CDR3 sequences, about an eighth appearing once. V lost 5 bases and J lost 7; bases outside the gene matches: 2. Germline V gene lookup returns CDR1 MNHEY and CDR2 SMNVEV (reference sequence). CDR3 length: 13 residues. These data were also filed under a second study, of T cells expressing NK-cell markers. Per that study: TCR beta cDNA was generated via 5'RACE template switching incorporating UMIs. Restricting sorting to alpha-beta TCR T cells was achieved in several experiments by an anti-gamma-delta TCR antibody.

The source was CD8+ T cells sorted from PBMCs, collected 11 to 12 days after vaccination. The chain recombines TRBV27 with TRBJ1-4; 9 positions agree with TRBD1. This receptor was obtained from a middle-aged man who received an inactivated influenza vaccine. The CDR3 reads CASSRDRVEKLFF. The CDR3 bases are TGTGCCAGCAGTCGGGACAGGGTTGAAAAACTGTTTTTT.